This paragraph reports one T cell receptor (beta chain). This clone's antigen is unknown. No clone much larger than this one lies a single base away; base qualities are absent. The record originates from a study of cytomegalovirus exposure and HLA in healthy donors (dated by TCRdb to about 2017). General notes on the study: According to a later analysis, the 120 or so validation repertoires were produced on the same platform as the roughly 720 repertoires of the first cohort. To predict cytomegalovirus infection status, the study brought together high-throughput TCR immunosequencing, statistical association of individual TCRs with disease status, and machine learning. The study aimed to test whether cataloging public T cell receptors could reveal signatures of past pathogen exposure. Along with the approximately 700-subject first cohort, a separate validation cohort of around 110 different subjects was used. Study-wide conclusions, independent of this receptor: Across donors, most TCR sequences were observed very rarely, whereas some public TCRs were present in many individuals. A later analysis found that TCRs clustered in the first cohort also tended to co-occur in the approximately 120 validation repertoires, with approximately 95% of cluster scores above 0. In the study, approximately 160 TCR beta chains were listed as associated with cytomegalovirus. In both the original and validation cohorts, the classifier was reported to diagnose cytomegalovirus status with high specificity and sensitivity. The authors suggested that the approach could potentially be generalized to other disease states and immunological phenotypes. A few of the identified cytomegalovirus-associated TCR beta chains were confirmed in vitro to be specific for cytomegalovirus antigens. The validation cohort had no HLA typing available for a later analysis, so co-occurrence within that cohort was assessed over all 120 or so repertoires.

Separate from the approximately 700-subject first cohort, the validation cohort of about 120 subjects was the group to which the donors belonged. The germline V and J ends show losses of 3 bases and 4 bases respectively, and no gene match explains 8 bases of the junction. Looking up the germline V gene (reference sequence) yields CDR1 WNHNN and CDR2 SYGVQD. The CDR3 has 16 amino acids, counting the end cysteine and phenylalanine. Of all the DNA, just the CDR3 is kept, 48 bases in frame from base 1. The receptor library was made with the immunoSEQ multiplex PCR assay. The paper's data handling went like this. To diagnose cytomegalovirus status from the catalog of TCR beta chain sequences, a statistical classification framework was built. The table was pulled from immuneACCESS by TCRdb, which kept in-frame rearrangements only. Such tables lose some clones; where checked, under half of the loss comes from unresolved V genes, and the rest has no known cause. That table gives V, J and clone size, and the DNA gave D and trimming. The sample includes tens of thousands of clones, with approximately 96% observed a single time. Approximately 3.4% of the sample comes from the top ten.

The rearranged segments are TRBV10-1 and TRBJ2-3, with 9 central nucleotides matching TRBD1. The receptor comes from a young man in good health and CMV-seronegative. The sequencing input was PBMCs. The bases read TGCGCCAGCAGTGAACCGGGACAGGGTATGGCAGATACGCAGTATTTT. This is translated as CASSEPGQGMADTQYF.